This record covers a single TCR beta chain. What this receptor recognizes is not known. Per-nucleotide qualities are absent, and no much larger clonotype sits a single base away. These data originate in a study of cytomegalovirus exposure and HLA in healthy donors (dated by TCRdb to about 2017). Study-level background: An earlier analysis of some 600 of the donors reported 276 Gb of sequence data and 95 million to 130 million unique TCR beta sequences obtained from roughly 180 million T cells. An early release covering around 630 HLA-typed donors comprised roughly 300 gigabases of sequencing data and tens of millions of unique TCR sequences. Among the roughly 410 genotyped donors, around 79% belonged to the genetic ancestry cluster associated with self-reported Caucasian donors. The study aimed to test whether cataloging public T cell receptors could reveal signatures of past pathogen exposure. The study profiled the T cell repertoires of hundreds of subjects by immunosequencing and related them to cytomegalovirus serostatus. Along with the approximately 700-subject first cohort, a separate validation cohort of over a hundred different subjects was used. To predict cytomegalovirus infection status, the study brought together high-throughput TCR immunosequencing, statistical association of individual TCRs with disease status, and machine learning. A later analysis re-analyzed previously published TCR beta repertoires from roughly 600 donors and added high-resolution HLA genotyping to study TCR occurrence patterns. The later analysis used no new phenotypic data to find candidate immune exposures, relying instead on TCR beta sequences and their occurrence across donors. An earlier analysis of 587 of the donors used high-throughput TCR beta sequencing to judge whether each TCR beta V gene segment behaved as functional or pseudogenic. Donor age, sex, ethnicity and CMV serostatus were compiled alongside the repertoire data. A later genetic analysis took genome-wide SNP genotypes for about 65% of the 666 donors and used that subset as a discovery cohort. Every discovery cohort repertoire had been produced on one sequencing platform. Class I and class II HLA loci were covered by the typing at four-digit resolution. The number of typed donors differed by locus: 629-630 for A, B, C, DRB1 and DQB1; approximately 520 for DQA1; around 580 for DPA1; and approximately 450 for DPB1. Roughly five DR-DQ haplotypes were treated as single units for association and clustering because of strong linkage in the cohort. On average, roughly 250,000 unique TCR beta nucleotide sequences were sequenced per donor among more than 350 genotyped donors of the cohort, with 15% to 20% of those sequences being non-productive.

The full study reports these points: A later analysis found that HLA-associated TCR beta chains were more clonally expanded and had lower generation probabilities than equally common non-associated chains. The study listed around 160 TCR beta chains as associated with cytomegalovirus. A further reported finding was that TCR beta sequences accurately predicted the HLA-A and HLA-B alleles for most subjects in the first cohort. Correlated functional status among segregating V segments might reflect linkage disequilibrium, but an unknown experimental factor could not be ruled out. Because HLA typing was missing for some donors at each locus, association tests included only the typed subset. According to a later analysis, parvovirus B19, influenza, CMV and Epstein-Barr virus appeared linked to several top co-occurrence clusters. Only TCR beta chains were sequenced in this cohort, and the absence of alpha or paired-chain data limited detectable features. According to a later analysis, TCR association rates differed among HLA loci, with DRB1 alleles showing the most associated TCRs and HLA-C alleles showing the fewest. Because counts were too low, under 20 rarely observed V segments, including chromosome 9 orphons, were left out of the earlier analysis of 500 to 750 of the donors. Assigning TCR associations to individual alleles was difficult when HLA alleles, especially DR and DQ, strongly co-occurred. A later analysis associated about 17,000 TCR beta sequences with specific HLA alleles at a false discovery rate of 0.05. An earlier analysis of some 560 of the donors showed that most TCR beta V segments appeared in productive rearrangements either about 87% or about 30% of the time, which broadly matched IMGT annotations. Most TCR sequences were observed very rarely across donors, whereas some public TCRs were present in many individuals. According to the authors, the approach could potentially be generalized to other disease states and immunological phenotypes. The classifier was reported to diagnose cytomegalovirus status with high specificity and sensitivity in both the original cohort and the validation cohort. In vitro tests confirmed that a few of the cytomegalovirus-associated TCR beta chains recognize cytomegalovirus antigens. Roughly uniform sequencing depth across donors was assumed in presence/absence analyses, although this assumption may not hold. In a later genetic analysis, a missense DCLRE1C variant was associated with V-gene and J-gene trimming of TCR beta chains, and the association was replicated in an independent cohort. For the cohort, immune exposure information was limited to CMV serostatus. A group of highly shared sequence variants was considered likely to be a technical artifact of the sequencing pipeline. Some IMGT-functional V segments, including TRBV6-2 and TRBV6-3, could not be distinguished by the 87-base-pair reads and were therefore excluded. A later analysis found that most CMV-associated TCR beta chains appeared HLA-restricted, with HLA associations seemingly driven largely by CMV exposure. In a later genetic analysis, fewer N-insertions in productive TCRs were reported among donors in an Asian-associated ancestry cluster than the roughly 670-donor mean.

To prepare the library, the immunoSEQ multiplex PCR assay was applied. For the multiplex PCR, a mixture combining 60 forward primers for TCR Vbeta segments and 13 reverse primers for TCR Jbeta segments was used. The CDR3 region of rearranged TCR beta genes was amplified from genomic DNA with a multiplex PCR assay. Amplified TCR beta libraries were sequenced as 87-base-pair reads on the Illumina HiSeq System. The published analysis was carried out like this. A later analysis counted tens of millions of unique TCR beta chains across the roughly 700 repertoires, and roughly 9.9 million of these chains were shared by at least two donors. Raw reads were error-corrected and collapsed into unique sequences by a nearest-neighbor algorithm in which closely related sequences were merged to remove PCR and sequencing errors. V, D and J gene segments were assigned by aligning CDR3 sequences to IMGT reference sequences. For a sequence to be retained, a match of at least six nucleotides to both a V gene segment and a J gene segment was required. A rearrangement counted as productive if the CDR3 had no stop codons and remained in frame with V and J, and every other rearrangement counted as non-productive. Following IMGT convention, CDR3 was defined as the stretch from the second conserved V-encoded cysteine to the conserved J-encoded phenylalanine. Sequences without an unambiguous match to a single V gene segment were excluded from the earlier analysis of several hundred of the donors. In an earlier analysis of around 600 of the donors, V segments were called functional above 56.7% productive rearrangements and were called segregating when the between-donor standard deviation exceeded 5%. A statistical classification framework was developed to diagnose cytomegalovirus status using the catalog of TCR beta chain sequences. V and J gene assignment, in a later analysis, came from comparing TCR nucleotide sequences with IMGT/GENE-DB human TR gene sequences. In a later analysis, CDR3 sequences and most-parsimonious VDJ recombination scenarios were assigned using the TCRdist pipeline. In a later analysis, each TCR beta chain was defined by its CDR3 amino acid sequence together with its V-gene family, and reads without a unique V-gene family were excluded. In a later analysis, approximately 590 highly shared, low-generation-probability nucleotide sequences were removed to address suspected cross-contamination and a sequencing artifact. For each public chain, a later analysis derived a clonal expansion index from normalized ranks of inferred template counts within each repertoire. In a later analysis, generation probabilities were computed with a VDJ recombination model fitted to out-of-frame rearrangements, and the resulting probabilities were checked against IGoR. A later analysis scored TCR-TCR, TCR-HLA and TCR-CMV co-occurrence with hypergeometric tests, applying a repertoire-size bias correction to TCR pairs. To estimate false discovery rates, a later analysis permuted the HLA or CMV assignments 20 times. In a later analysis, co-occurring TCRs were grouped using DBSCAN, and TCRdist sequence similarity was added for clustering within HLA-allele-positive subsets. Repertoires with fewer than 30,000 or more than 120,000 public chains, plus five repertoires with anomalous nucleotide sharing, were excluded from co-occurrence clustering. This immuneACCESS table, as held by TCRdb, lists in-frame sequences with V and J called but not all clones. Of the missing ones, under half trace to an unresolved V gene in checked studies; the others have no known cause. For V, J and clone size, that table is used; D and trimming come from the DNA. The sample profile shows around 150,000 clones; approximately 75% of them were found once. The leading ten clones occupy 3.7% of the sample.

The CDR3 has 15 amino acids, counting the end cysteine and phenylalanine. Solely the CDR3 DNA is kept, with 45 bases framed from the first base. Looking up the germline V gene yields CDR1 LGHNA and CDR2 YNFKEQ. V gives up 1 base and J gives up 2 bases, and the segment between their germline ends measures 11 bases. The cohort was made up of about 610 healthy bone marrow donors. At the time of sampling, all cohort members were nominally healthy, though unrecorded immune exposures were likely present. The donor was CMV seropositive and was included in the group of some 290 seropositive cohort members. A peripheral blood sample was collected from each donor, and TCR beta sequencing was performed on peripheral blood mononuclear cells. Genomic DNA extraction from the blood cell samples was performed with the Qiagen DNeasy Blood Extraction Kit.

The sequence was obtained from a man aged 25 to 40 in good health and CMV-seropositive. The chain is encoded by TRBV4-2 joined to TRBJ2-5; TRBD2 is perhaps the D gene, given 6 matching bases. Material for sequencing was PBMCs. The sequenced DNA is TGTGCCAGCAGCCAAGCGCGGGGCTCGCAAGAGACCCAGTACTTC. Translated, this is CASSQARGSQETQYF.